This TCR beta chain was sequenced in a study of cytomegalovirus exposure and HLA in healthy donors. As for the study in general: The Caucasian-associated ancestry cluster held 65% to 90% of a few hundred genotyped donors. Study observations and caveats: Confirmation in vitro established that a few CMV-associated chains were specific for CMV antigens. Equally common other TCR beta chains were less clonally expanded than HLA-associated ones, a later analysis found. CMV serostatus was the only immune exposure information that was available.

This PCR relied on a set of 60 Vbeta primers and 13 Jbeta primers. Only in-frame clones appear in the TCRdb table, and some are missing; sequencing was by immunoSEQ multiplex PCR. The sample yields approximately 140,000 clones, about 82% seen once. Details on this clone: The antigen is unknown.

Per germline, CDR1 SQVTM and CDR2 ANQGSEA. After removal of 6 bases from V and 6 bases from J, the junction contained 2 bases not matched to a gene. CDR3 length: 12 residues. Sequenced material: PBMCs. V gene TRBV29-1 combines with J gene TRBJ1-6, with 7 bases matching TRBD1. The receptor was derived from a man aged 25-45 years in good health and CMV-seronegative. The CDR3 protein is CSVRDSNSPLHF. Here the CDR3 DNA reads TGCAGCGTCAGGGACAGTAATTCACCCCTCCACTTT. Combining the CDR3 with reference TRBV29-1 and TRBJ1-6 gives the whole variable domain SAVISQKPSRDICQRGTSLTIQCQVDSQVTMMFWYRQQPGQSLTLIATANQGSEATYESGFVIDKFPISRPNLTFSTLTVSNMSPEDSSIYLCSVRDSNSPLHFGNGTRLTVT.